This record covers a single T cell receptor (beta chain). The antigen is undetermined. V was cut by 3 bases and J by 4 bases, with 16 bases left in between. CDR1 and CDR2 (germline): GTSNPN, SVGIG (reference sequence). The CDR3 is made up of 15 amino acids. Repertoires were generated with immunoSEQ multiplex PCR, while TCRdb's copy carries only in-frame clones and drops some. The sample records tens of thousands of clones, about 91% being singletons. This specimen comes from a study of T cell responses to AZD1222 COVID-19 vaccine. Turning to the study itself: Investigators merged groups given second doses at roughly 4 or roughly 12 weeks.

Study-level findings and limits: Elevations in Spike-specific TCR breadth and depth followed administration of two AZD1222 doses. In a largely white British group with more females than males, clonal diversity was possibly underestimated. There were vaccine-associated CD4 TCRs across spike, dominant at 160-218 and 743-854.

The material sequenced was peripheral blood, taken on day 0 of AZD1222 vaccination. This receptor was taken from an adult in good health. The chain recombines TRBV30 with TRBJ2-1, with D possibly matching TRBD1 (7 bases). In nucleotides, the CDR3 is TGTGCCTGGAGAATGGCGGGACAGCCTTACAATGAGCAGTTCTTC. Translated, it gives CAWRMAGQPYNEQFF. The entire variable domain, with the rest obtained from reference TRBV30 and TRBJ2-1, is as follows: SQTIHQWPATLVQPVGSPLSLECTVEGTSNPNLYWYRQAAGRGLQLLFYSVGIGQISSEVPQNLSASRPQDRQFILSSKKLLLSDSGFYLCAWRMAGQPYNEQFFGPGTRLTVL.